This T cell receptor (beta chain) was recorded in a study of cytomegalovirus exposure and HLA in healthy donors. The trim removed 2 bases at V and 6 bases at J, leaving 3 bases unmatched. In germline, CDR1 is LGHNA, CDR2 YNFKEQ. The CDR3 sequence is 15 residues long. The PCR ran on 60 Vbeta and 13 Jbeta primers. Measured with immunoSEQ multiplex PCR; TCRdb has only the in-frame clones, and not every one. This table has roughly 230,000 clones, 80% to 95% appearing once. What was sequenced was PBMCs. The genes are TRBV4-2 and TRBJ1-6; 8 bases map to TRBD1. The receptor's source is a girl aged 2 to 10 in good health and CMV-seronegative. CDR3 in amino acids: CASSQSGQGNSPLHF. The CDR3 DNA reads as TGTGCCAGCAGCCAATCCGGACAGGGTAATTCACCCCTCCACTTT.